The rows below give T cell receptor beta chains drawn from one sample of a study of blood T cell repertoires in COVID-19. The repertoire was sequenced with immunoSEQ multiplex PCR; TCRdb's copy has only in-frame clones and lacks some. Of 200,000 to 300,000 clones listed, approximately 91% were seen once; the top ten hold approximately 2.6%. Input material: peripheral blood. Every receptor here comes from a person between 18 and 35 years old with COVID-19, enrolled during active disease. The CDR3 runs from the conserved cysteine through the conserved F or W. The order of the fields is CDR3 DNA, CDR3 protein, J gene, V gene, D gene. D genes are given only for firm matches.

TGTGCCAGCAGCCGGGACAGAATCTCTGGAAACACCATATATTTT,CASSRDRISGNTIYF,TRBJ1-3,TRBV6-5,TRBD1
TGTGCCAGCAGCCATTCCCTAGAGGTCCTCCAAGAGACCCAGTACTTC,CASSHSLEVLQETQYF,TRBJ2-5,TRBV3-1/TRBV3-2,-
TGCAGTGCTAGTTTCTGGGGGCTGGGGGAGACCCAGTACTTC,CSASFWGLGETQYF,TRBJ2-5,TRBV20-1,-
TGTGCCAGCAGTTCCCGGGACAGGGGCCCCCTAGCCTACACCTTC,CASSSRDRGPLAYTF,TRBJ1-2,TRBV6-6,TRBD1
TGTGCCAGCACCCAGGGGTTTACTGAAGCTTTCTTT,CASTQGFTEAFF,TRBJ1-1,TRBV2,-
TGCGCCAGCAGCCAAGATGGGGGCAGCCACCTCTATGGCTACACCTTC,CASSQDGGSHLYGYTF,TRBJ1-2,TRBV4-3,-
TGTGCCAGCAGTTACGGGCTTGGGCCAGGCGGGGAAAAACTGTTTTTT,CASSYGLGPGGEKLFF,TRBJ1-4,TRBV6-6,-
TGTGCCAGCAGCCCCAAGGGGAACGGGGAGCTGTTTTTT,CASSPKGNGELFF,TRBJ2-2,TRBV7-9,-
TGCGCCAGCAGCCCCCGACAGGGGAAAAACTATGGCTACACCTTC,CASSPRQGKNYGYTF,TRBJ1-2,TRBV5-1,TRBD1
TGTGCCAGCAGCTTAGTCCGGGGAGGGTCCCACGAGCAGTACTTC,CASSLVRGGSHEQYF,TRBJ2-7,TRBV7-2,TRBD2
TGTGCCAGCAGCTCCTACAGGGGGCGACTCACAGATACGCAGTATTTT,CASSSYRGRLTDTQYF,TRBJ2-3,TRBV7-8,TRBD1
TGTGCCAGCAGTGTTCGCGGGGCGGGGCGGGAGACCCAGTACTTC,CASSVRGAGRETQYF,TRBJ2-5,TRBV2,-
TGTGCCAGCAGCTTGCGTGATAACTATCAGCCCCAGCATTTT,CASSLRDNYQPQHF,TRBJ1-5,TRBV7-8,-
TGTGCCAGCAGCACACTAGTTCTTTCCTACGAGCAGTACTTC,CASSTLVLSYEQYF,TRBJ2-7,TRBV5-8,-
TGTGCCAGCACCCCAGGGTGGGGCACCACTAACTATGGCTACACCTTC,CASTPGWGTTNYGYTF,TRBJ1-2,TRBV7-6,-
TGTGCCAGCTCACCAGTAACGCAGGGGGCCACCTACGAGCAGTACTTC,CASSPVTQGATYEQYF,TRBJ2-7,TRBV18,TRBD1
TGTGCCTGGTCTCGACAGGGTCGCTACACCTTC,CAWSRQGRYTF,TRBJ1-2,TRBV30,TRBD1
TGTGCCAGCAGCGGGAGGGCCTACAATGAGCAGTTCTTC,CASSGRAYNEQFF,TRBJ2-1,TRBV27,TRBD2
TGTGCCAGCAAGAGGGGCGGCAGGGGAACAGATACGCAGTATTTT,CASKRGGRGTDTQYF,TRBJ2-3,TRBV28,-
TGTGCCAGCAGTTACTCGGTGGCGGGGGAAGCTTTCTTT,CASSYSVAGEAFF,TRBJ1-1,TRBV6-5,-
TGTGCCACCAGCAGAGCCCAGGCAGGCTACGAGCAGTACTTC,CATSRAQAGYEQYF,TRBJ2-7,TRBV15,-
TGTGCCAGCAGCGTGACAGGGTTCAACTATGGCTACACCTTC,CASSVTGFNYGYTF,TRBJ1-2,TRBV6-5,TRBD1
TGTGCCAGCAGTTCCTACAGGGACACAAATTCACCCCTCCACTTT,CASSSYRDTNSPLHF,TRBJ1-6,TRBV28,-
TGTGCCAGCAGGCTGACAGCTGAAGCTTTCTTT,CASRLTAEAFF,TRBJ1-1,TRBV5-5,-